This T cell receptor (beta chain) was identified during a study of regulatory T cells in long-lasting Graves disease. Time point meaning: newly diagnosed GD, antithyroid drugs for less than 3 months. RNA isolated from PBMCs was used to make the TCR library. Combining iRepertoire HTBI primers with Arm-PCR of CDR3 regions, the authors built TCR beta libraries. TCRdb ran MiXCR on the multiplex PCR reads and lists one entry per CDR3 protein. The table shows about 540,000 distinct CDR3 sequences, with about 13% occurring only once. The V gene's germline CDR1 is SNHLY and CDR2 FYNNEI. V dropped 6 bases and J dropped 13; count of bases not matched to a gene: 9. This CDR3 region has 14 residues. The sample also formed part of further work on T cells in Graves' hyperthyroidism and ophthalmopathy. That source adds: A model using 13 V-J features told ophthalmopathy apart from stable hyperthyroidism.

The sequencing used peripheral blood mononuclear cells (PBMCs), collected at new diagnosis, from a patient treated with antithyroid drugs. The TCR comes from a young man with Graves disease. The J gene is TRBJ2-1, the V gene TRBV2; 13 bases fit TRBD2. As DNA, the CDR3 is TGTGCCAGCAGGGGGGGGACTAGCGGGATCGGTCAGTTCTTC. The encoded protein is CASRGGTSGIGQFF.